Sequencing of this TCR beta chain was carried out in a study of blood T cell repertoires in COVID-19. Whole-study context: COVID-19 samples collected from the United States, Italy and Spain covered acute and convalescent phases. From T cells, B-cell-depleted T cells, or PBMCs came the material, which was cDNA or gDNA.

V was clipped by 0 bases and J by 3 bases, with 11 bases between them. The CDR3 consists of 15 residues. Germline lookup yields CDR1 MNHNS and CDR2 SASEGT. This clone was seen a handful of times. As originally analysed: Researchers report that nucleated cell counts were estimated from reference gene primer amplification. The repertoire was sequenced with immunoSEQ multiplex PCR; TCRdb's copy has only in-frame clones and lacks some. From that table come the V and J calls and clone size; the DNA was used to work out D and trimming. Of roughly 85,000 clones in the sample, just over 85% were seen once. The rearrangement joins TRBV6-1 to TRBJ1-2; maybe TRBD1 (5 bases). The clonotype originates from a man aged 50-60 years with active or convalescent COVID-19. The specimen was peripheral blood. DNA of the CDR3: TGTGCCAGCAGTGAAGCGCCAGGGATGGACTATGGCTACACCTTC. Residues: CASSEAPGMDYGYTF.